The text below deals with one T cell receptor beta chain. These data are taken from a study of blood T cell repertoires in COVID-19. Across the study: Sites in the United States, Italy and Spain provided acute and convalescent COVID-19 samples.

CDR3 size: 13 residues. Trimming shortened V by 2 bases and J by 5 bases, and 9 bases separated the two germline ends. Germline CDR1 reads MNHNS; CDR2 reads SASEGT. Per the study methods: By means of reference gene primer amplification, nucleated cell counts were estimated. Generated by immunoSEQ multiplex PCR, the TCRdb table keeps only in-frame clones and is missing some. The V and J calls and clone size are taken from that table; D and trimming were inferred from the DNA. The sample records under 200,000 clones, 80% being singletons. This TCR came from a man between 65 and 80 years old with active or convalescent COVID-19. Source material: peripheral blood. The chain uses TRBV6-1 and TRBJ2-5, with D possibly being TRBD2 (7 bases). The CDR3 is CASSESGGETQYF. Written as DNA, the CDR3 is TGTGCCAGCAGTGAATCGGGGGGCGAGACCCAGTACTTC.